This passage covers 9 T cell receptor beta chains from one sample sequenced in a study of OX40 agonist ivuxolimab in advanced cancers. The data were produced by immunoSEQ multiplex PCR, yet TCRdb's version contains in-frame clones alone and is incomplete. The table records approximately 61,000 clones, around 90% of them present only once. The input for sequencing was CD4+ or CD8+ T cells sorted from blood, taken in a trial of the OX40 agonist ivuxolimab. The receptors come from an adult with an advanced solid tumor such as melanoma, head and neck, liver or kidney cancer.

The sample holds one count of this clone. V and J are TRBV6-1 and TRBJ1-1, with D possibly matching TRBD1 (6 bases). The CDR3 spans 14 residues. The V end was cut by 7 bases, the J end by 4 bases, with 16 bases between. Per germline, CDR1 MNHNS and CDR2 SASEGT. CDR3 residues: CASTLRTGTTEAFF. The CDR3 DNA reads TGTGCCAGCACACTCCGAACAGGGACCACTGAAGCTTTCTTT.

This clone was recorded only once. Here the CDR3 reads CASSEIGRYEQYF. Written as DNA, the CDR3 is TGTGCCAGCAGTGAAATAGGGCGCTACGAGCAGTACTTC. The J gene is TRBJ2-7, the V gene TRBV6-1; D is undetermined. The CDR3 covers 13 residues. V lost 2 bases and J lost 3, with 8 bases in between. CDR1 and CDR2 from the germline V gene are MNHNS and SASEGT.

The V and J genes are TRBV16 and TRBJ1-1; D is undetermined. Trimming took 4 bases from V and 4 from J, leaving 13 bases between them. Germline V gene sequence: CDR1 KGHSY, CDR2 FQNENV. The CDR3 has 14 residues. DNA for the CDR3: TGTGCCAGCAGCCCCCTCCAGGATAGCACTGAAGCTTTCTTT. Its protein product is CASSPLQDSTEAFF. The complete variable domain, with remaining parts taken from reference TRBV16 and TRBJ1-1, reads GEEVAQTPKHLVRGEGQKAKLYCAPIKGHSYVFWYQQVLKNEFKFLISFQNENVFDETGMPKERFSAKCLPNSPCSLEIQATKLEDSAVYFCASSPLQDSTEAFFGQGTRLTVV.

The gene calls are TRBV4-3 and TRBJ1-4; 7 positions match TRBD1. Germline V gene data show CDR1 as LGHNA and CDR2 as YSLEER. V was clipped by 0 bases and J by 3 bases; unmatched bases: 7. This CDR3 comprises 17 residues. CDR3 in DNA: TGCGCCAGCAGCCAAGAATCAAGGGGGCAGGCTAATGAAAAACTGTTTTTT. Translating gives CASSQESRGQANEKLFF.

Written as DNA, the CDR3 is TGTGCCAGCAGCTTCCGGAGGGACAGCTCCTACGAGCAGTACTTC. Its translation: CASSFRRDSSYEQYF. The rearrangement links TRBV7-8 to TRBJ2-7; D is perhaps TRBD1 (7 bases). V lost 3 bases, J lost 0 bases, and 12 bases lay in between. Germline CDR1 is SGHVS and CDR2 is FQNEAQ. CDR3 size: 15 residues.

The J gene is TRBJ2-7, the V gene TRBV28; D might be TRBD2 (5 bases). V was trimmed by 6 bases and J by 1 base, leaving 13 bases between them. CDR3 size: 14 residues. Germline assignment: CDR1 MDHEN and CDR2 SYDVKM. CDR3 loop: CASRPSGSSYEQYF. In DNA form, the CDR3 reads TGTGCCAGCAGGCCCTCGGGATCTTCCTACGAGCAGTACTTC.

This clone was counted only a few times. The V gene is TRBV9, the J gene TRBJ2-7, with 7 bases matching TRBD1. Germline V lookup: CDR1 SGDLS, CDR2 YYNGEE. After removal of 5 bases from V and 3 bases from J, the junction contained 11 bases not matched to a gene. The CDR3 sequence is 15 residues long. CDR3 DNA sequence: TGTGCCAGCAGTCCCTCAGGGGGAGTTGGCTACGAGCAGTACTTC. Its translation: CASSPSGGVGYEQYF. Supplemented by reference TRBV9 and TRBJ2-7, the full variable domain reads DSGVTQTPKHLITATGQRVTLRCSPRSGDLSVYWYQQSLDQGLQFLIQYYNGEERAKGNILERFSAQQFPDLHSELNLSSLELGDSALYFCASSPSGGVGYEQYFGPGTRLTVT.

The J gene is TRBJ2-5, the V gene TRBV6-1; D unclear. The CDR3 is 14 residues long. V lost 6 bases and J lost 2, with 13 bases in between. Germline V gene sequence: CDR1 MNHNS, CDR2 SASEGT. The CDR3 spells CASSGVPQQETQYF. CDR3 bases: TGTGCCAGCAGCGGAGTCCCCCAGCAAGAGACCCAGTACTTC.

Here the CDR3 DNA reads TGTGCCAGCAGTGAAACACCAGGGAGGAACACTGAAGCTTTCTTT. Encoded protein: CASSETPGRNTEAFF. This sequence joins TRBV2 and TRBJ1-1, with a tentative D call TRBD1 (5 bases). V was shortened by 2 bases and J by 1 base, with 11 bases between the two germline ends. The germline V gene has CDR1 SNHLY and CDR2 FYNNEI. The CDR3 contains 15 residues.